The TCR beta chain described here comes from a study of blood T cell repertoires in COVID-19. Turning to the study itself: Acute-phase and convalescent COVID-19 samples originated in the United States, Italy and Spain. T cells, B-cell-depleted T cells, or PBMCs supplied cDNA or gDNA.

Per the study methods: Nucleated cell counts were estimated from reference gene primer amplification. Sequencing was performed with immunoSEQ multiplex PCR; in TCRdb, only in-frame clones are kept and a portion is missing. The DNA was the basis for D and trimming; V, J and clone size are from that table. The table includes under 150,000 clones, around nine tenths detected once. From germline, CDR1 is SGHTA and CDR2 FQGTGA. This CDR3 is 15 amino acids long. Losses at the gene ends were 2 bases for V and 5 bases for J; bases not matched to a gene: 7. The V and J genes are TRBV7-3 and TRBJ2-5, with 8 bases aligning to TRBD2. Sequencing was performed on peripheral blood. The sequence was collected from a woman aged 40 to 50 with acute or convalescent COVID-19. In nucleotides, the CDR3 is TGTGCCAGCAGCTTAGGACTAGCCCGGCAGGAGACCCAGTACTTC. It specifies CASSLGLARQETQYF.